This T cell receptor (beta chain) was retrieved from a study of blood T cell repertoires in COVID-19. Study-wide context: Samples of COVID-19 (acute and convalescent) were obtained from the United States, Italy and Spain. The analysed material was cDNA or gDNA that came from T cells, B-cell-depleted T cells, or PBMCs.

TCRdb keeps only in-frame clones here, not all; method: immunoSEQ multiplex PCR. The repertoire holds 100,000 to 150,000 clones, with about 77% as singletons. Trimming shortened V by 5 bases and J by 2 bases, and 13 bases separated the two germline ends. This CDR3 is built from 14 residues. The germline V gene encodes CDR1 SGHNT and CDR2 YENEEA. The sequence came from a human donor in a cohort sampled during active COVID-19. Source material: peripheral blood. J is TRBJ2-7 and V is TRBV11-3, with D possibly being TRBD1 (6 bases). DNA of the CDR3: TGTGCCAGCAGCCCCGGGACACCTACCTACGAGCAGTACTTC. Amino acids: CASSPGTPTYEQYF.